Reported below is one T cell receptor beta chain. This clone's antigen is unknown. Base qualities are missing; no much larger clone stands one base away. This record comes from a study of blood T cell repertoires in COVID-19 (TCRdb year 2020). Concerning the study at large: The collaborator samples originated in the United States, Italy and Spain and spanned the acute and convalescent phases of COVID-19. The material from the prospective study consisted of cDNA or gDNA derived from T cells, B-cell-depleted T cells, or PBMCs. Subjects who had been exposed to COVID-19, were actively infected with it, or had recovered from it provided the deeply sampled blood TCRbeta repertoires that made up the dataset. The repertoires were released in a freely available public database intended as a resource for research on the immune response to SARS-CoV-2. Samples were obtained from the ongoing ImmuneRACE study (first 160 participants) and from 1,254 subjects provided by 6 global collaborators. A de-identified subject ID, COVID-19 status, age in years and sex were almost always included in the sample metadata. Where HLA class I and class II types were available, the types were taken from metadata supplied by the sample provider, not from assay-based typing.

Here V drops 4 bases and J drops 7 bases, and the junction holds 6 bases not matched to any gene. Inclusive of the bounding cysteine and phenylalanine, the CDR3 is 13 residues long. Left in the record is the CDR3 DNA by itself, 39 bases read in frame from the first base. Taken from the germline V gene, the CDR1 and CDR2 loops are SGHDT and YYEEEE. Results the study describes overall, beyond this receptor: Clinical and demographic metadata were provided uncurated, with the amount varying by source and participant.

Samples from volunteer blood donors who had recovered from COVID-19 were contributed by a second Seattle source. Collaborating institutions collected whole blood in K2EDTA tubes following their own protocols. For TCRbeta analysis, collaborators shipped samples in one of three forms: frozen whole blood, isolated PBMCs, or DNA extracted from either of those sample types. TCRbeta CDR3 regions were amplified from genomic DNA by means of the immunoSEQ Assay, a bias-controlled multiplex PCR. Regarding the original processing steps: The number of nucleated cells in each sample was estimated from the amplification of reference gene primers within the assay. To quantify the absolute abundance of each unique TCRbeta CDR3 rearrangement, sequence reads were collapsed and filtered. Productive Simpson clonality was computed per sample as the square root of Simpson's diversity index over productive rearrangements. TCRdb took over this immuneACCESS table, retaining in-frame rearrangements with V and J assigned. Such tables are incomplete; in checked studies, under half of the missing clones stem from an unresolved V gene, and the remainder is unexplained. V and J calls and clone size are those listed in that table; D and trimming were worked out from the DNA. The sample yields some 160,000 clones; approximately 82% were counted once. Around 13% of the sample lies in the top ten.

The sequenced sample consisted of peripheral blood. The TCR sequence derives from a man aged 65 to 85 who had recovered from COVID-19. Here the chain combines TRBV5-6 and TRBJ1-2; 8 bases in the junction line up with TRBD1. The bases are TGTGCCAGCAGCCGGCAGGGGGCGGGTGGCTACACCTTC. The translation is CASSRQGAGGYTF.